Listed here are 9 T cell receptor beta chains from one sample, sequenced in a study of blood T cell repertoires in COVID-19. Measured with immunoSEQ multiplex PCR; TCRdb has only the in-frame clones, and not every one. The data show some 370,000 clones, nearly 90% seen once. The material sequenced was peripheral blood. The receptors were gathered from a man aged 18-30 years with active or convalescent COVID-19.

The gene calls are TRBV11-2 and TRBJ1-1; no clear D gene. Per the germline V gene, CDR1 is SGHAT and CDR2 is FQNNGV. V was trimmed by 2 bases and J by 4 bases, leaving 11 bases between them. The CDR3 is 14 amino acids. This chain's CDR3 is CASSLIPTITEAFF. The CDR3 bases are TGTGCCAGCAGCTTAATCCCAACTATCACTGAAGCTTTCTTT.

The J gene is TRBJ2-7, the V gene TRBV27, with a weak D call TRBD1 (5 bases). This CDR3 has 15 residues. The germline gives CDR1 MNHEY, CDR2 SMNVEV (reference sequence). V was trimmed by 3 bases and J by 0 bases, leaving 12 bases between them. The CDR3 DNA is TGTGCCAGCAGTTTTGGGGCCGCAACCTCCTACGAGCAGTACTTC. It translates to CASSFGAATSYEQYF.

This chain joins TRBV4-2 and TRBJ2-2, with TRBD2 matching 7 bases. The CDR3 sequence is 16 residues long. The junction had 4 bases not matched to a gene; V was cut back by 3 bases and J by 0 bases. Looked up from germline, CDR1 is LGHNA and CDR2 is YNFKEQ. The CDR3 region has the DNA TGTGCCAGCAGCCATAGCGGGCCCGCGAACACCGGGGAGCTGTTTTTT. Translated: CASSHSGPANTGELFF.

The chain carries TRBV7-6 and TRBJ1-6; 10 bases are shared with TRBD1. With 5 bases clipped from V and 1 base from J, the junction kept 5 bases outside the gene matches. Germline assignment: CDR1 SGHVS and CDR2 FNYEAQ. The CDR3 has 17 amino acids. The CDR3 reads CASSPRDRGSYNSPLHF. CDR3 DNA sequence: TGTGCCAGCAGCCCCCGGGACAGGGGTTCCTATAATTCACCCCTCCACTTT.

The rearrangement links TRBV5-1 to TRBJ1-2; D uncertain. Germline V CDR1 and CDR2: SGHRS, YFSETQ. The V end was cut by 4 bases, the J end by 5 bases, with 18 bases between. This CDR3 has 15 residues. Here the CDR3 DNA reads TGCGCCAGCAGCGCCCTGTGGGAGGGTGAATATGGCTACACCTTC. It translates to CASSALWEGEYGYTF.

V is TRBV6-5 and J is TRBJ1-4; maybe TRBD1 (5 bases). Germline V gene lookup returns CDR1 MNHEY and CDR2 SVGAGI. The length of the CDR3 is 15 residues. The V end was cut by 5 bases, the J end by 4 bases, with 14 bases between. The CDR3 DNA follows: TGTGCCAGCAGTCCCCCCACAGGTGGTAATGAAAAACTGTTTTTT. The encoded protein is CASSPPTGGNEKLFF.

The chain employs TRBV19 and TRBJ2-1; TRBD2 matches at 10 bases. Germline assignment: CDR1 LNHDA and CDR2 SQIVND (reference sequence). Trimming removed 0 bases from V and 4 bases from J; junction bases left unmatched: 3. The CDR3 loop spans 16 amino acids. CDR3 bases: TGTGCCAGTAGTATAGAAAGCGGGAGGGCTTACAATGAGCAGTTCTTC. Protein: CASSIESGRAYNEQFF.

V is TRBV11-3 and J is TRBJ2-1, with 10 bases matching TRBD2. Germline loops: CDR1 SGHNT, CDR2 YENEEA. The junction had 12 bases not matched to a gene; V was cut back by 3 bases and J by 10 bases. CDR3 length: 16 amino acids. Written as DNA, the CDR3 is TGTGCCAGCAGCTTTAGAAACTCACTAGCGGGGAGCGAGCAGTTCTTC. Translated: CASSFRNSLAGSEQFF. The full variable domain, rest sourced from reference TRBV11-3 and TRBJ2-1, is EAGVVQSPRYKIIEKKQPVAFWCNPISGHNTLYWYLQNLGQGPELLIRYENEEAVDDSQLPKDRFSAERLKGVDSTLKIQPAELGDSAVYLCASSFRNSLAGSEQFFGPGTRLTVL.

V usage is TRBV24-1 and J usage is TRBJ2-3; 9 bases fit TRBD2. The CDR3 runs to 15 residues. The junction had 6 bases not matched to a gene; V was cut back by 5 bases and J by 4 bases. The germline V gene encodes CDR1 KGHDR and CDR2 SFDVKD. Written as DNA, the CDR3 is TGTGCCACCAGTGGGAGCGGGGGGATCGCAGATACGCAGTATTTT. Protein sequence: CATSGSGGIADTQYF.